This TCR beta chain came from a study of blood T cell repertoires in COVID-19. Study summary: Acute-phase and convalescent COVID-19 samples originated in the United States, Italy and Spain.

In the original processing: Cell counts per sample came from amplifying reference gene primers. Only in-frame clones appear in the TCRdb table, and some are missing; sequencing was by immunoSEQ multiplex PCR. The DNA was the basis for D and trimming; V, J and clone size are from that table. The data contain over 120,000 clones, 80% to 85% of them singletons. The CDR3 is 15 amino acids. Per the germline V gene, CDR1 is ENHRY and CDR2 is SYGVKD. V shed 0 bases and J 6 bases; nucleotides not matched to a gene: 5. The chain combines TRBV10-3 with TRBJ2-1; 7 bases match TRBD2. The receptor was isolated from a woman aged 55-70 years with acute or convalescent COVID-19. Sequencing was performed on peripheral blood. As DNA, the CDR3 is TGTGCCATCAGTGAGTCGATACAGCGGGGCAATGAGCAGTTCTTC. Translation gives CAISESIQRGNEQFF.